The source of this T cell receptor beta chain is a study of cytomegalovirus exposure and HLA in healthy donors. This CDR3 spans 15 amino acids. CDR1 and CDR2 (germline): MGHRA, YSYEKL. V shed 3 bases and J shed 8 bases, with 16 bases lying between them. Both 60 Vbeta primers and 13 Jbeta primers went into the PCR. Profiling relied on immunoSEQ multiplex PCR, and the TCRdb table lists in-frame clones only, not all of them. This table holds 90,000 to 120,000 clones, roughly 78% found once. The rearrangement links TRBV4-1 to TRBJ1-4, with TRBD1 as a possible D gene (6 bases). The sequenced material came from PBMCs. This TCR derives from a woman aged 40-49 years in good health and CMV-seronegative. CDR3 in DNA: TGCGCCAGCAGCCAGCAGGGGTCAGGAGGCGAAAAACTGTTTTTT. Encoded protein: CASSQQGSGGEKLFF.